These T cell receptor beta chains were read from a single sample in a study of regulatory T cells in long-lasting Graves disease. In TCRdb, the multiplex PCR reads were re-called with MiXCR into one record per CDR3 protein. The sample shows 550,000 to 700,000 distinct CDR3 sequences, roughly 16% of them seen only once. These data also formed part of another study, on T cells in Graves' hyperthyroidism and ophthalmopathy.

Sequencing used peripheral blood mononuclear cells (PBMCs), obtained at new diagnosis, from a patient treated with antithyroid drugs. These receptors were collected from a man in his late teens or twenties with Graves disease. Both conserved end residues are part of each CDR3. A D gene is named only where the DNA matches it firmly. Rows give clone size only sometimes, using once, few, many, or a class for an expanded clone.

j_call | v_call | clone_size | d_call | cdr3_aa | cdr3_nt
TRBJ1-5 | TRBV6-1 | few | TRBD1 | CASSEKPRGLYQPQHF | TGTGCCAGCAGTGAAAAACCCAGGGGGCTTTATCAGCCCCAGCATTTT
TRBJ2-5 | TRBV2 | NA | TRBD1 | CASSRDRAEETQYF | TGTGCCAGCAGTCGTGACAGGGCCGAAGAGACCCAGTACTTC
TRBJ2-7 | TRBV27 | many | NA | CASSAGTLSSYEQYF | TGTGCCAGCAGTGCCGGGACGCTAAGCTCCTACGAGCAGTACTTC
TRBJ1-1 | TRBV13 | few | NA | CASSSTRVTEAFF | TGTGCCAGCAGCTCGACCAGGGTGACTGAAGCTTTCTTT
TRBJ2-5 | TRBV20-1 | many | TRBD2 | CSARDLAGVEGVETQYF | TGCAGTGCTAGAGATTTAGCGGGAGTGGAAGGGGTGGAGACCCAGTACTTC
TRBJ1-2 | TRBV27 | many | TRBD1 | CASSNGQGGGYTF | TGTGCCAGCAGTAACGGACAGGGCGGAGGCTACACCTTC
TRBJ2-1 | TRBV30 | many | NA | CASTDATYNEQFF | TGTGCCTCGACAGATGCGACCTACAATGAGCAGTTCTTC
TRBJ2-1 | TRBV28 | many | TRBD2 | CASRITLLADHNEQFF | TGTGCCAGCAGGATAACTCTACTAGCGGACCACAATGAGCAGTTCTTC
TRBJ2-5 | TRBV20-1 | many | NA | CSASWDPTREETQYF | TGCAGTGCTAGTTGGGACCCCACTCGGGAAGAGACCCAGTACTTC
TRBJ1-1 | TRBV5-1 | many | NA | CASSLRDRTLNTEAFF | TGCGCCAGCAGCCTACGGGACCGTACCCTGAACACTGAAGCTTTCTTT
TRBJ2-1 | TRBV27 | NA | NA | CASSLGGRRTYNEQFF | TGTGCCAGCAGTTTGGGCGGCAGGAGAACCTACAATGAGCAGTTCTTC
TRBJ2-3 | TRBV7-8 | many | NA | CASSLLGPADTQYF | TGTGCCAGCAGCTTACTTGGCCCTGCTGATACGCAGTATTTT
TRBJ2-2 | TRBV7-2 | many | NA | CASSLGGANTGELFF | TGTGCCAGCAGCCTAGGGGGGGCGAACACCGGGGAGCTGTTTTTT
TRBJ2-3 | TRBV20-1 | NA | NA | CSAREGSSTDTQYF | TGCAGTGCTAGAGAGGGGTCTAGCACAGATACGCAGTATTTT
TRBJ1-4 | TRBV7-9 | NA | NA | CASSFRLDGTNEKLFF | TGTGCCAGCAGCTTCAGGCTGGACGGTACTAATGAAAAACTGTTTTTT
TRBJ2-7 | TRBV30 | many | TRBD2 | CAWSVLGGDEQYF | TGTGCCTGGAGTGTACTCGGGGGGGACGAGCAGTACTTC
TRBJ2-3 | TRBV2 | NA | TRBD1 | CASTYGQGFSDTQYF | TGTGCCAGCACCTATGGACAGGGTTTTTCCGATACGCAGTATTTT
TRBJ1-2 | TRBV20-1 | many | NA | CSALDSVRTNYGYTF | TGCAGTGCTCTCGACAGCGTCCGCACTAACTATGGCTACACCTTC
TRBJ2-1 | TRBV3-1 | many | TRBD2 | CASSQELAGYNEQFF | TGTGCCAGCAGCCAAGAACTAGCGGGGTACAATGAGCAGTTCTTC
TRBJ2-5 | TRBV11-2 | many | NA | CASSLDEETQYF | TGTGCCAGCAGCTTAGATGAAGAGACCCAGTACTTC